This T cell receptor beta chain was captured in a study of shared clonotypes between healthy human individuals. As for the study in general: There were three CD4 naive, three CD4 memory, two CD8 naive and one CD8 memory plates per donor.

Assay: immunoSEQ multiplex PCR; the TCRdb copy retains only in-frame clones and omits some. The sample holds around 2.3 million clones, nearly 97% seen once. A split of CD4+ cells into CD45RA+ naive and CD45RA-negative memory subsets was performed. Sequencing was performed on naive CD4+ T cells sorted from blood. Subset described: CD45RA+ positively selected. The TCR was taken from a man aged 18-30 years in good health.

The CDR3 nucleotides read TGTGCCAGCTCAGTAGCGACCGCCTACGAGCAGTACTTC. Residues: CASSVATAYEQYF. The chain has TRBV18 and TRBJ2-7; tentatively, D is TRBD2 (5 bases). Trimming took 5 bases from V and 2 from J, leaving 10 bases between them. Germline lookup yields CDR1 KGHSH and CDR2 LQKENI. This CDR3 comprises 13 residues.